This TCR beta chain was sequenced for a study of shared clonotypes between healthy human individuals (TCRdb year 2020). Background on the whole study: The cohort included three men and a couple of women between 18 and 49 years of age. For each donor, three plates each were used for CD4 naive and CD4 memory, two plates were used for CD8 naive, and one plate was used for CD8 memory. The study deeply sequenced blood TCR repertoires of five healthy adults to estimate repertoire size and the extent of clonotype sharing between individuals. To increase sequencing depth and limit assay-specific biases, TCR repertoire library preparation and sequencing were carried out by different laboratories using diverse techniques. Leukapheresis yielded between about 0.9 and 9.5 billion PBMCs per donor.

With respect to this clone: The antigen it recognizes is unknown. Nothing much larger sits one base from this clone, and base qualities are not available.

TCR CDR3 regions were amplified from genomic DNA by multiplex PCR using the deep immunoSEQ assay. Extracted genomic DNA from each cell subset was distributed evenly across all wells of several immunoSEQ 96-well plates, and each plate was treated as a replicate. For sorted subsets, about 200 ng genomic DNA, equal to 30,000 to 35,000 T cell genomes, was loaded into each replicate PCR. Purified libraries were quantified with a Qubit 3.0 fluorometer, sized on a Bioanalyzer 2100, and re-quantified with the KAPA Library Quantification kit. Each immunoSEQ 96-well plate was sequenced on its own single-read 150-cycle Illumina NextSeq 550 flow cell. In the source study's methods: Because the immunoSEQ output included only junctional sequences and no quality scores, the filtering could not be the same as the filtering used for full-length reads. To assign V/J genes and CDR3, sequences were annotated against IMGT germline references using PyIR, a Python wrapper for IgBLAST v1.9. Reads with weak V/J assignments (E-value above 1e-6), missing CDR3, stop codons, out-of-frame junctions, or ambiguous translated residues were removed. A V3J clonotype was defined by an identical inferred V gene, J gene, and CDR3 amino acid sequence. Percentage overlap between repertoires was computed as shared unique clonotypes divided by the size of the smaller repertoire. Three approaches were used to assess repertoire richness: RTK rarefaction, the Chao1 estimator, and Recon v2.1 estimates of unobserved clonotypes. Generation probabilities were computed with OLGA for all TCRbeta clonotypes obtained by the gDNA method from several donors. As stored in TCRdb, this immuneACCESS dataset retains in-frame rearrangements with V and J assigned. A fraction of the clones does not appear; measured against another copy, unresolved V genes explain less than half of the discrepancy, and the remainder lacks a known reason. V and J calls and clone size are copied from that table; D and trimming were computed from the DNA. The sample yields about 640,000 clones; less than 80% were counted once. Clones ranked in the top ten supply around 2% of the sample.

Donors were healthy HIV-negative adults with no recently reported acute infections or vaccinations. Every donor was a Caucasian adult residing in Nashville, Tennessee, USA. CD4+ T cells were enriched through magnetic negative selection, after which naive cells were positively selected on CD45RA and the remaining negative fraction served as the memory subset. Blood was obtained by leukapheresis, after which PBMCs were separated by Ficoll-Histopaque density gradient centrifugation and cryopreserved in liquid nitrogen vapor phase. Analytical flow cytometry was used to check the purity and quantity of each magnetically sorted T cell population. Each sorted fraction had its genomic DNA isolated and then quantified by UV absorbance on a Nanodrop 2000c. The investigation overall reported the following: Based on pairwise subsampling, the degree of clonotype sharing among donors was expected to be affected by sequencing depth. Sharing across a handful of donors was observed for about 4.8% of naive CD4, 3.5% of naive CD8, about 2.3% of memory CD4, and around 0.4% of memory CD8 clonotypes. Rarefaction of sorted-subset datasets indicated incomplete sequencing despite the large sequencing depth. Larger estimated clonotype richness was generally found for naive subsets than for memory subsets. Sampling was restricted to blood, and TCR repertoires in tissues likely differ from the TCR repertoires found in blood. Compared with non-shared clonotypes, clonotypes shared by all four sorted-subset donors had higher generation probabilities. The genetic and exposure-history diversity represented was limited by the small number of donors.

The clonotype comes from a young woman in good health. Sequencing was carried out using memory CD4+ T cells sorted from blood. This sample's cell subset or site label indicates: CD45RA-negative fraction.

The DNA is TGTGCCAGCTCACCCGACAGGACGGGGATTCAGCCCCAGCATTTT. Its amino acids are CASSPDRTGIQPQHF. The receptor chain draws on TRBV18 and TRBJ1-5; possibly the D gene is TRBD1, per 6 matching bases. V loses 3 bases, J loses 6 bases, and the germline ends lie 15 bases apart. Inclusive of the bounding cysteine and phenylalanine, the CDR3 is 15 residues long. This entry keeps only the CDR3 DNA: 45 bases, framed from base 1. CDR1 and CDR2 were assigned from the germline V gene as KGHSH and LQKENI. The full variable domain, with segments outside the CDR3 supplied by the reference TRBV18 and TRBJ1-5 proteins, appears as NAGVMQNPRHLVRRRGQEARLRCSPMKGHSHVYWYRQLPEEGLKFMVYLQKENIIDESGMPKERFSAEFPKEGPSILRIQQVVRGDSAAYFCASSPDRTGIQPQHFGDGTRLSIL.